This T cell receptor (beta chain) was profiled in a study of T cells in Graves' hyperthyroidism and ophthalmopathy. Study-level findings and limits: In the blood, most expanded thyroid clonotypes above 0.001 appeared as well.

In this sample, this clonotype turned up a few times. The antigen remains unidentified. PBMCs stemmed from 10 ml fresh peripheral blood. The CDR3 is 15 amino acids. Trimming took 5 bases from V and 2 from J, leaving 14 bases between them. Germline assignment: CDR1 SGHTA and CDR2 FQGTGA. From RNA transcripts, TCR beta CDR3 regions were amplified. An initial round of RT-PCR targeting the TCR CDR3 relied on the HTBI primer set. Via MiXCR, TCRdb re-called the multiplex PCR reads, giving one row per CDR3 protein. The table has 450,000 to 650,000 distinct CDR3 sequences, 17% seen once; the top ten hold 17%. The material sequenced was blood. This sequence was found in a young woman with Graves' ophthalmopathy. The V gene is TRBV7-3, the J gene TRBJ2-3; possible D gene TRBD1, 6 bases. In DNA, the CDR3 is TGTGCCAGCAGCCCAGGGGCCTTGAACACAGATACGCAGTATTTT. Translated, it gives CASSPGALNTDTQYF.